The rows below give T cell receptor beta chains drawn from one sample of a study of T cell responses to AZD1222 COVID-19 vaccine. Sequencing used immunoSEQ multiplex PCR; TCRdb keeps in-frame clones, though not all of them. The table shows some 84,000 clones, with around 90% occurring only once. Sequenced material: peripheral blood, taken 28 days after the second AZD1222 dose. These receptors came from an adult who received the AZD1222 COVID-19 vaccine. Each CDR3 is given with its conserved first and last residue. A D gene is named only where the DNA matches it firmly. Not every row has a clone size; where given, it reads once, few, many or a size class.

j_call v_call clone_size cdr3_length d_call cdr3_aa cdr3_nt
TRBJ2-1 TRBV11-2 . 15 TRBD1 CASSRTTGNVNEQFF TGTGCCAGCAGCCGAACGACAGGGAATGTAAATGAGCAGTTCTTC
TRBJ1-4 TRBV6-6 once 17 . CASSPPGSETFNEKLFF TGTGCCAGCAGTCCCCCGGGTTCGGAGACTTTTAATGAAAAACTGTTTTTT
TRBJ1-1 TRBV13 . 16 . CASSLSAEGPNTEAFF TGTGCCAGCAGCTTAAGCGCGGAGGGTCCGAACACTGAAGCTTTCTTT
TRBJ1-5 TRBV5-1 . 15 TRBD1 CASSLNGDRAQPQHF TGCGCCAGCAGCTTGAACGGGGACAGGGCTCAGCCCCAGCATTTT
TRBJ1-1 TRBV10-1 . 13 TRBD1 CASKGRGHTEAFF TGCGCCAGCAAGGGGAGGGGGCACACTGAAGCTTTCTTT
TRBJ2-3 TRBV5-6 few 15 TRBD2 CASTSTAGEPDTQYF TGTGCCAGCACCTCCACAGCGGGGGAGCCAGATACGCAGTATTTT
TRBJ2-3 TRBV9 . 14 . CASSPGPYTDTQYF TGTGCCAGCAGCCCTGGGCCTTACACAGATACGCAGTATTTT
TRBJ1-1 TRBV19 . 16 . CASSIFNRPWDTEAFF TGTGCCAGTAGTATTTTCAACAGGCCTTGGGACACTGAAGCTTTCTTT
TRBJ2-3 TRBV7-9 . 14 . CASSGGWDRHTQYF TGTGCCAGCAGCGGGGGCTGGGACCGCCATACGCAGTATTTT
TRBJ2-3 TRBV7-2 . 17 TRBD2 CASSRRLAGDRTDTQYF TGTGCCAGCAGCCGCAGACTAGCGGGGGACCGCACAGATACGCAGTATTTT
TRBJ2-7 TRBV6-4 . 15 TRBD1 CASSPDRGNSYEQYF TGTGCCAGCAGCCCTGACAGGGGGAACTCCTACGAGCAGTACTTC
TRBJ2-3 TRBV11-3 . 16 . CASSRGGPTSTDTQYF TGTGCCAGCAGCCGAGGGGGACCAACTAGCACAGATACGCAGTATTTT
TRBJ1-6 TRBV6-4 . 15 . CASREPGHDLSPLHF TGTGCCAGCAGGGAACCGGGACACGATCTTTCACCCCTCCACTTT
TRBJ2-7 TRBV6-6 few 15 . CASSSGPATNYEQYF TGTGCCAGCAGTTCCGGGCCAGCAACGAACTACGAGCAGTACTTC
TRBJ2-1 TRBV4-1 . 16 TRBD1 CASSQDRGSNYNEQFF TGCGCCAGCAGCCAGGACAGGGGGTCCAACTACAATGAGCAGTTCTTC
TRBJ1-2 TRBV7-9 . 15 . CASSLKEGQIYGYTF TGTGCCAGCAGCTTAAAGGAGGGGCAAATCTATGGCTACACCTTC
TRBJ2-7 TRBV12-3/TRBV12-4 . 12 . CASSPGSYEQYF TGTGCCAGCAGCCCAGGCTCCTACGAGCAGTACTTC
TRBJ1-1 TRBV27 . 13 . CASSFGAVTEAFF TGTGCCAGCAGTTTCGGGGCAGTCACTGAAGCTTTCTTT
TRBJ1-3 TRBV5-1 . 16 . CASSLMARGAGNTIYF TGCGCCAGCAGCTTGATGGCCAGGGGTGCGGGAAACACCATATATTTT
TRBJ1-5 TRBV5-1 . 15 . CASSPNTGSNQPQHF TGCGCCAGCAGCCCGAATACGGGGAGCAATCAGCCCCAGCATTTT
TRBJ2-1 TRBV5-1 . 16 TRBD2 CASGLFSGGSYNEQFF TGCGCCAGCGGGTTATTTAGCGGGGGCTCCTACAATGAGCAGTTCTTC
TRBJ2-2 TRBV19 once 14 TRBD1 CASKRDRATGELFF TGTGCCAGTAAGAGGGACAGAGCCACCGGGGAGCTGTTTTTT
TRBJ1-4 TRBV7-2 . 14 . CASSLYSRAEKLFF TGTGCCAGCAGCTTGTATAGCAGGGCTGAAAAACTGTTTTTT
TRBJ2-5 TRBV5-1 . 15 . CASSYRLATDETQYF TGCGCCAGCAGCTATCGGCTAGCGACTGATGAGACCCAGTACTTC
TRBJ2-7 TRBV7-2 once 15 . CASSLATSGGYEQYF TGTGCCAGCAGCTTAGCGACATCCGGGGGCTACGAGCAGTACTTC
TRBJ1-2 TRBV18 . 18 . CASSPRVSRTGGGDGYTF TGTGCCAGCTCACCACGAGTTTCACGAACCGGGGGTGGTGATGGCTACACCTTC
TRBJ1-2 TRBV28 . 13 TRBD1 CASAATGDYGYTF TGTGCCAGCGCCGCGACAGGGGACTATGGCTACACCTTC
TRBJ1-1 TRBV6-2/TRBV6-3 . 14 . CASSYTTWSTEAFF TGTGCCAGCAGTTACACTACATGGAGCACTGAAGCTTTCTTT
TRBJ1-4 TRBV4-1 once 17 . CASSQSAPFATNEKLFF TGCGCCAGCAGCCAATCCGCCCCGTTTGCGACTAATGAAAAACTGTTTTTT
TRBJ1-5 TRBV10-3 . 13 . CAIRGVENQPQHF TGTGCCATCAGGGGGGTAGAGAATCAGCCCCAGCATTTT
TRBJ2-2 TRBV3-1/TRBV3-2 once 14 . CASSHRHFTGELFF TGTGCCAGCAGCCATCGACACTTCACCGGGGAGCTGTTTTTT
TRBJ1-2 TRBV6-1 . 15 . CASSERRESNYGYTF TGTGCCAGCAGTGAACGCAGGGAATCTAACTATGGCTACACCTTC
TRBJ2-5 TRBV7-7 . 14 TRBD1 CASSAWDRQETQYF TGTGCTAGCAGCGCATGGGACAGGCAAGAGACCCAGTACTTC